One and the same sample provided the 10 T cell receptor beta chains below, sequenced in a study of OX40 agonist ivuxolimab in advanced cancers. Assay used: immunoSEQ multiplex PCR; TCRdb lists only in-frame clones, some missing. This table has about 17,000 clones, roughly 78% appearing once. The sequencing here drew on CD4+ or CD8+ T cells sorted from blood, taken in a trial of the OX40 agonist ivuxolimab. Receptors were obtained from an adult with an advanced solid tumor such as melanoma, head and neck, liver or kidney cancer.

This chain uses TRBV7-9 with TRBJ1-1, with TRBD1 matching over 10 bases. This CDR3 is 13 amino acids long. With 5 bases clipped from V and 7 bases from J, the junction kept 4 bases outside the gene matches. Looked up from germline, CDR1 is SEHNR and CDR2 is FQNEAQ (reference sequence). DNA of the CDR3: TGTGCCAGCAGCCCGGGACAGGGGATTGAAGCTTTCTTT. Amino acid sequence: CASSPGQGIEAFF.

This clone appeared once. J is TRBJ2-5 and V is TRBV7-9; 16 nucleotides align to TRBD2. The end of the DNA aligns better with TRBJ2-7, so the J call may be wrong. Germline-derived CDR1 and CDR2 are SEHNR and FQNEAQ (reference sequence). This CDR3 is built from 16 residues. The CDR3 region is CASTPSGTSGRDEQYF. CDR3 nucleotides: TGTGCCAGCACCCCCAGCGGGACTAGCGGGAGGGACGAGCAGTACTTC.

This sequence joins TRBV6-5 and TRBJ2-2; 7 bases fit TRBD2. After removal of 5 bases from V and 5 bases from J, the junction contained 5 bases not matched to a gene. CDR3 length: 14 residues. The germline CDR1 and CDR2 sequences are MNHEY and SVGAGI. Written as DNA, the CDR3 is TGTGCCAGCAGTGCGGGAGAGGAAACCGGGGAGCTGTTTTTT. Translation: CASSAGEETGELFF.

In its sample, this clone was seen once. The CDR3 DNA follows: TGTGCCAGCAGCGTATCCCCCGGGGAGCTGTTTTTT. Translating it yields CASSVSPGELFF. V gene TRBV9 combines with J gene TRBJ2-2; D is unresolved. V was trimmed by 1 base and J by 6 bases, leaving 4 bases between them. CDR3 length: 12 residues. From germline, CDR1 is SGDLS and CDR2 YYNGEE.

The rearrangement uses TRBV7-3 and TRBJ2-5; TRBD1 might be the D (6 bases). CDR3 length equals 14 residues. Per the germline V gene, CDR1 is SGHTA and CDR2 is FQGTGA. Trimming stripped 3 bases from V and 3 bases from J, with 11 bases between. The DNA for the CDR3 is TGTGCCAGCAGCTTCGGGACAAACGAAGAGACCCAGTACTTC. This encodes CASSFGTNEETQYF. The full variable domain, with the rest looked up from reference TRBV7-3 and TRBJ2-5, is GAGVSQTPSNKVTEKGKYVELRCDPISGHTALYWYRQSLGQGPEFLIYFQGTGAADDSGLPNDRFFAVRPEGSVSTLKIQRTERGDSAVYLCASSFGTNEETQYFGPGTRLLVL.

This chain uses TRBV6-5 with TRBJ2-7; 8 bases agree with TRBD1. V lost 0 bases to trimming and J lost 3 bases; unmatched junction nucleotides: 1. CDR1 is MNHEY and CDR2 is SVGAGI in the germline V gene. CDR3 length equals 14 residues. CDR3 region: CASSYSQGGYEQYF. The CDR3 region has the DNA TGTGCCAGCAGTTACTCACAGGGGGGCTACGAGCAGTACTTC.

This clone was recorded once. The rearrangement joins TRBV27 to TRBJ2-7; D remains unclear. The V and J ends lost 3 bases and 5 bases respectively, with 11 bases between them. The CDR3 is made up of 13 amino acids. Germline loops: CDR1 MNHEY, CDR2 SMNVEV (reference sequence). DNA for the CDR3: TGTGCCAGCAGTTTTGATCCTCGTGACGAGCAGTACTTC. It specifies CASSFDPRDEQYF.

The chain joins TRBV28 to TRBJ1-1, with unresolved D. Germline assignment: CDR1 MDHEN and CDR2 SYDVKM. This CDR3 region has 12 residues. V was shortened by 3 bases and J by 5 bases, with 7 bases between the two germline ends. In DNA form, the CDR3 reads TGTGCCAGCAGTTTCGGTGGGACTGAAGCTTTCTTT. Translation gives CASSFGGTEAFF.

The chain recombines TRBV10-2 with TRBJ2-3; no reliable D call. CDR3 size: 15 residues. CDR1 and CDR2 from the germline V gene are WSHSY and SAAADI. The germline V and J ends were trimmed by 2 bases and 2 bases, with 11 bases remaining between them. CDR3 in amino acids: CASSEIWGYTDTQYF. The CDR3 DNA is TGCGCCAGCAGTGAGATTTGGGGTTACACAGATACGCAGTATTTT.

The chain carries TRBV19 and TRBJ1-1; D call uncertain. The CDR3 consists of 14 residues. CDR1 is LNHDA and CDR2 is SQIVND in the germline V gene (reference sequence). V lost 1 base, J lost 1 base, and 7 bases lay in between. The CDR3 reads CASSIGFSNTEAFF. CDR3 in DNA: TGTGCCAGTAGTATAGGGTTCTCGAACACTGAAGCTTTCTTT.